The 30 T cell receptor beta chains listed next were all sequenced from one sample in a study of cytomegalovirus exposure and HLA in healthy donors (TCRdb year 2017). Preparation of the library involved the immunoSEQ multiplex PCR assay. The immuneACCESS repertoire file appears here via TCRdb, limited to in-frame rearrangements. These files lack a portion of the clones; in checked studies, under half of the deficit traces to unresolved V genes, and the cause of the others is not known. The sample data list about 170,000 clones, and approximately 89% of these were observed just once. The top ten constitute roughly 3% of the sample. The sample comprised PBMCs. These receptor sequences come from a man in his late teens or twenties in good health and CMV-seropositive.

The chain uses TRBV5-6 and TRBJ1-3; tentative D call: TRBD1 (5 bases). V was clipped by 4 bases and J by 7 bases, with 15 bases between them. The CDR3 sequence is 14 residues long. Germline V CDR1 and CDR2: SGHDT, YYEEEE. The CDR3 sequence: CASSVALTGNTIYF. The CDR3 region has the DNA TGTGCCAGCAGCGTCGCCCTTACAGGCAACACCATATATTTT.

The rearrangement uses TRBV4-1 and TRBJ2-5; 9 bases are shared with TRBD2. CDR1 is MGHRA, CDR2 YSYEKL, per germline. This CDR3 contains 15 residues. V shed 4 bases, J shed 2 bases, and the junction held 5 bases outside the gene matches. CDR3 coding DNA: TGCGCCAGCAGCCGTCTAGCGGGGACACAAGAGACCCAGTACTTC. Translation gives CASSRLAGTQETQYF.

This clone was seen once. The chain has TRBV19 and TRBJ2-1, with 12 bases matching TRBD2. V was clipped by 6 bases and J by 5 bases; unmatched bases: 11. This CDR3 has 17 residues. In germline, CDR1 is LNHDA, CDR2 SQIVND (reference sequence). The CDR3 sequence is CASRPVPGLAGNNEQFF. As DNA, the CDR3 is TGTGCCAGTAGGCCGGTACCGGGACTAGCGGGCAACAATGAGCAGTTCTTC.

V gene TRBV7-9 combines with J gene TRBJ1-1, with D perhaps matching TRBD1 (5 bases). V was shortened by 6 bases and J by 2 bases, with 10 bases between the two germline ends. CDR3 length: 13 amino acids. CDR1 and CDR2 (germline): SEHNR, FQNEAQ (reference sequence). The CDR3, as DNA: TGTGCCAGCAGTTTCGACAGCAACACTGAAGCTTTCTTT. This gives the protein CASSFDSNTEAFF.

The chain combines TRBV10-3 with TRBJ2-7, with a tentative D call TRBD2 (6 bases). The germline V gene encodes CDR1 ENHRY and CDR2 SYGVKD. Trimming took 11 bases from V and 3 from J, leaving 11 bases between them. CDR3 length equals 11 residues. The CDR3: CASRLGYEQYF. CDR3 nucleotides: TGTGCCTCGAGACTAGGCTACGAGCAGTACTTC.

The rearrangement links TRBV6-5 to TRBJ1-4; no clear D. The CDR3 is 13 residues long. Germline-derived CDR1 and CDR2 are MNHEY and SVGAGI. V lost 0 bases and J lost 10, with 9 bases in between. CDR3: CASSYSRVGKLFF. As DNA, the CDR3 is TGTGCCAGCAGTTACTCCCGGGTGGGAAAACTGTTTTTT.

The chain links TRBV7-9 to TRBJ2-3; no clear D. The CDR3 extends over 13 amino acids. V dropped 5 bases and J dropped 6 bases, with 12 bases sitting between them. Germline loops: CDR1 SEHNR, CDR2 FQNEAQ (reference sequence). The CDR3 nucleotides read TGTGCCAGCAGCGCTAACTCGGGTGATACGCAGTATTTT. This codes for CASSANSGDTQYF. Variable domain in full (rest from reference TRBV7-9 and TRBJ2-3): DTGVSQNPRHKITKRGQNVTFRCDPISEHNRLYWYRQTLGQGPEFLTYFQNEAQLEKSRLLSDRFSAERPKGSFSTLEIQRTEQGDSAMYLCASSANSGDTQYFGPGTRLTVL.

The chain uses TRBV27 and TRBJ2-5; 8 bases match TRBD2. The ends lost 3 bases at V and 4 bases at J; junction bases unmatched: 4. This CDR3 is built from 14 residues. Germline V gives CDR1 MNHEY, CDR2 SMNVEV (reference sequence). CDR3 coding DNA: TGTGCCAGCAGTTTGAGCGGGAGACGAGAGACCCAGTACTTC. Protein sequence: CASSLSGRRETQYF.

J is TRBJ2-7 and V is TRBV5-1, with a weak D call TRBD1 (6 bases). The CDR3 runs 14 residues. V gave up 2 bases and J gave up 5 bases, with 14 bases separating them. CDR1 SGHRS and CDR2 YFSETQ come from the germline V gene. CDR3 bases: TGCGCCAGCAGCTTACCTACAGGGATGAACGAGCAGTACTTC. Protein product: CASSLPTGMNEQYF.

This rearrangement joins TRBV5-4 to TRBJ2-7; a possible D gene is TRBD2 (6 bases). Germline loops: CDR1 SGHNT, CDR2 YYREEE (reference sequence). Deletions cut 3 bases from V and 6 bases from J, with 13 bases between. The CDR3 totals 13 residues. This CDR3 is CASSSRSGGEQYF. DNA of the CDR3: TGTGCCAGCAGCTCAAGATCCGGGGGCGAGCAGTACTTC.

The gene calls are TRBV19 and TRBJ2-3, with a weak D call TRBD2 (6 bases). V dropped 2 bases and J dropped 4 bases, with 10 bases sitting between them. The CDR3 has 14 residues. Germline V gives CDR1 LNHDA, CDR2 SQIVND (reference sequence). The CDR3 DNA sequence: TGTGCCAGTAGTATACGGGGACTCTCAGATACGCAGTATTTT. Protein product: CASSIRGLSDTQYF.

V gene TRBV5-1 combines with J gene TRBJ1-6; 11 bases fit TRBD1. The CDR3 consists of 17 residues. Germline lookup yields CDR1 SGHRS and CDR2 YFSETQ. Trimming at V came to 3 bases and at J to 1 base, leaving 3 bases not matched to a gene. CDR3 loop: CASSWGQGGSYNSPLHF. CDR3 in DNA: TGCGCCAGCAGCTGGGGACAGGGGGGGTCCTATAATTCACCCCTCCACTTT.

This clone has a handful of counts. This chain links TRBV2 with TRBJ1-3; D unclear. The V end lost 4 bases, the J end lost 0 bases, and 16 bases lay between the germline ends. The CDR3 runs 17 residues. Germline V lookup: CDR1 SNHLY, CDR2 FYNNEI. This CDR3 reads CASSVYKRDTSGNTIYF. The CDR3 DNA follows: TGTGCCAGCAGTGTGTATAAGAGGGATACCTCTGGAAACACCATATATTTT.

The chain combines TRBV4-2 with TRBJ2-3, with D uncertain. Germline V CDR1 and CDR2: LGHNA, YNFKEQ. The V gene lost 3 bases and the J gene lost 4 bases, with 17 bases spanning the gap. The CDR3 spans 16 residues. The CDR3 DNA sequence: TGTGCCAGCAGCCACCCCGCGAGCCGAGGAGCAGATACGCAGTATTTT. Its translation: CASSHPASRGADTQYF.

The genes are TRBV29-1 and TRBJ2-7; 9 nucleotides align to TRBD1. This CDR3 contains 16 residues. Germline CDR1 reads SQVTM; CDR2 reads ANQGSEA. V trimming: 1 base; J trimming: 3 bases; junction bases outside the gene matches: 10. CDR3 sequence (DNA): TGCAGCGTTGAAGGGCGCCGGGACAGGGTAAACTACGAGCAGTACTTC. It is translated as CSVEGRRDRVNYEQYF.

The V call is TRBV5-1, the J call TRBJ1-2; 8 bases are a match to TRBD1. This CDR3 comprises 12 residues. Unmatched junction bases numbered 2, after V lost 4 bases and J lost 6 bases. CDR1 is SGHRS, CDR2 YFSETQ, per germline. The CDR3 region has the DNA TGCGCCAGCAGCCCGACAGGGGATGGCTACACCTTC. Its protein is CASSPTGDGYTF.

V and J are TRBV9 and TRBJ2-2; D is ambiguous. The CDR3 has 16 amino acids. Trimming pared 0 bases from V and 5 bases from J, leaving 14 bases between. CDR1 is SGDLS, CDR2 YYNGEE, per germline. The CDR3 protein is CASSVASDPRTGELFF. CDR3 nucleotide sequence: TGTGCCAGCAGCGTAGCTTCAGATCCTAGAACCGGGGAGCTGTTTTTT.

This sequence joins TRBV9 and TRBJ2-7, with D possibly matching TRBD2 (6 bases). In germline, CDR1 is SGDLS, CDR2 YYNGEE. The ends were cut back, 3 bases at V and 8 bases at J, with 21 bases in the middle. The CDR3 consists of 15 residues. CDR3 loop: CASSALGDSLAQQYF. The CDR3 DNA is TGTGCCAGCAGCGCCCTCGGGGACTCCCTAGCTCAGCAGTACTTC.

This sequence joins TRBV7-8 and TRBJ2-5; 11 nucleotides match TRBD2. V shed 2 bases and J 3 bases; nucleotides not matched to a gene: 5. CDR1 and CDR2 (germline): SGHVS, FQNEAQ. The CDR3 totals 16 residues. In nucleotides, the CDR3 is TGTGCCAGCAGCTTAAGAGAGGGACTAGCGGAAGAGACCCAGTACTTC. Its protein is CASSLREGLAEETQYF.

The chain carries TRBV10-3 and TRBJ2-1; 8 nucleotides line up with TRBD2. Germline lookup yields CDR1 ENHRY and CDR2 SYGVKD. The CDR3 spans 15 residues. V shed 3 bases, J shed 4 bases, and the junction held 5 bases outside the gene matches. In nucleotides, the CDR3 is TGTGCCATCAGTGACGCTAGCGGGCATTACAATGAGCAGTTCTTC. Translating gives CAISDASGHYNEQFF.

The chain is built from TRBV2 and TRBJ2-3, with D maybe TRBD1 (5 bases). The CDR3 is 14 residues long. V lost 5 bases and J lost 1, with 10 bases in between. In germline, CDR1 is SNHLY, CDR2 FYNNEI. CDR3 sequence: CASSPGLGTDTQYF. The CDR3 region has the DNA TGTGCCAGCAGTCCAGGGTTGGGCACAGATACGCAGTATTTT.

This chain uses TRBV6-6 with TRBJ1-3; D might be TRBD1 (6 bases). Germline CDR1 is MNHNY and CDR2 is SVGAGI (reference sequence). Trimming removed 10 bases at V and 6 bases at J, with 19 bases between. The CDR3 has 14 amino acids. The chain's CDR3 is CATLQGIRENTIYF. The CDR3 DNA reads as TGTGCCACCCTCCAGGGGATCCGCGAAAACACCATATATTTT.

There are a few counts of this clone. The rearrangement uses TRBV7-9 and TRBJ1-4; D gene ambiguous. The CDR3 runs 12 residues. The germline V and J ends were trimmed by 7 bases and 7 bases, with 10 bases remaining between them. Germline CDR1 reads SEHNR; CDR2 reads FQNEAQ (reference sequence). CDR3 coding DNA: TGTGCCAGCACCTTCTCTAGTGAAAAACTGTTTTTT. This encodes CASTFSSEKLFF. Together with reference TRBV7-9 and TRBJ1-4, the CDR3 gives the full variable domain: DTGVSQNPRHKITKRGQNVTFRCDPISEHNRLYWYRQTLGQGPEFLTYFQNEAQLEKSRLLSDRFSAERPKGSFSTLEIQRTEQGDSAMYLCASTFSSEKLFFGSGTQLSVL.

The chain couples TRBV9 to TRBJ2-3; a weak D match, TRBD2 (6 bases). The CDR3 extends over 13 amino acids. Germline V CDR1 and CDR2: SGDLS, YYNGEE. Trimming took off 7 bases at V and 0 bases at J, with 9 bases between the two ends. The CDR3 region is CASGRQSTDTQYF. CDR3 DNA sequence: TGTGCCAGCGGGAGGCAAAGCACAGATACGCAGTATTTT.

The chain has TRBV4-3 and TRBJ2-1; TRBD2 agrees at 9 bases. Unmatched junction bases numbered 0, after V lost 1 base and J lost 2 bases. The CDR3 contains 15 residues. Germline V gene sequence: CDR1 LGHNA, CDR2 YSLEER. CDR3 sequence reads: CASSQGTSAYNEQFF. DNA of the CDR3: TGCGCCAGCAGCCAAGGGACTAGCGCCTACAATGAGCAGTTCTTC.

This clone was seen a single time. The CDR3, as DNA: TGTGCCAGCAATTTAGGGGGTATAGGCACTGAAGCTTTCTTT. Translated, it gives CASNLGGIGTEAFF. The genes are TRBV6-1 and TRBJ1-1; weak D call: TRBD1 (6 bases). V gave up 7 bases and J gave up 4 bases, with 16 bases separating them. Germline V CDR1 and CDR2: MNHNS, SASEGT. The CDR3 contains 14 residues.

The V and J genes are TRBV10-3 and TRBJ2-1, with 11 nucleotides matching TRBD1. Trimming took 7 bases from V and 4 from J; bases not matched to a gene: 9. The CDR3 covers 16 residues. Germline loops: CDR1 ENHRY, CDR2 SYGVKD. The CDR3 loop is CAIMSPGQGGYNEQFF. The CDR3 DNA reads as TGTGCCATCATGTCCCCGGGACAGGGGGGGTACAATGAGCAGTTCTTC.

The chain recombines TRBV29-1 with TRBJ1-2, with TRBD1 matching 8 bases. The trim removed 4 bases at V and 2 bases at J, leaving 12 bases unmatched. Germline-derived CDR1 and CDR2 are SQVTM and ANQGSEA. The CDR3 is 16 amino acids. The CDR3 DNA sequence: TGCAGCGTTGGGTCTGGACAGGGACGTTTAAACTATGGCTACACCTTC. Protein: CSVGSGQGRLNYGYTF.

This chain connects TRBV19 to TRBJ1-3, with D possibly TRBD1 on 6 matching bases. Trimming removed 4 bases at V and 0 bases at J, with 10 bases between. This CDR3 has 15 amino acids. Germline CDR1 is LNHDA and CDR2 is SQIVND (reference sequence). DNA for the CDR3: TGTGCCAGTAGTAGGACAGACAGCTCTGGAAACACCATATATTTT. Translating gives CASSRTDSSGNTIYF. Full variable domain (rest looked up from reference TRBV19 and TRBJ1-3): DGGITQSPKYLFRKEGQNVTLSCEQNLNHDAMYWYRQDPGQGLRLIYYSQIVNDFQKGDIAEGYSVSREKKESFPLTVTSAQKNPTAFYLCASSRTDSSGNTIYFGEGSWLTVV.

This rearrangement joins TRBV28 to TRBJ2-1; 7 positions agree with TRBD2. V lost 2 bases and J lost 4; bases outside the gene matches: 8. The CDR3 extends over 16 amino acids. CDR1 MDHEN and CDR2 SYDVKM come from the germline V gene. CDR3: CASSLIGGSDYNEQFF. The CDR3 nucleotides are TGTGCCAGCAGTTTAATCGGCGGGAGCGATTACAATGAGCAGTTCTTC.